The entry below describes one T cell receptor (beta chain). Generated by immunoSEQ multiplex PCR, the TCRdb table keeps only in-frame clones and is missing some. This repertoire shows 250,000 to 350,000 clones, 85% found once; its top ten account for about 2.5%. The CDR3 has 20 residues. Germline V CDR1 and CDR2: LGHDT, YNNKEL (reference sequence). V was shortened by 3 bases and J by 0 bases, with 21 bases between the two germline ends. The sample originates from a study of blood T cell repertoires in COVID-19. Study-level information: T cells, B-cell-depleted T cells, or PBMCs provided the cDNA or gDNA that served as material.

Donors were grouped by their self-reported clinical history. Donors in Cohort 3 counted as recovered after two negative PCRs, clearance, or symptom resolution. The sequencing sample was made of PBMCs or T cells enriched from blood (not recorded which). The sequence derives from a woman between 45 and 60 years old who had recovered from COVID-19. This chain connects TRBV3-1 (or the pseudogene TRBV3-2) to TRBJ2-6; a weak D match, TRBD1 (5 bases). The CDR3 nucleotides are TGTGCCAGCAGCCAGAAACTACCGGCAGGGCGGAGCTCTGGGGCCAACGTCCTGACTTTC. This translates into CASSQKLPAGRSSGANVLTF.